The rows below give T cell receptor beta chains drawn from one sample of a study of T cells in Graves' hyperthyroidism and ophthalmopathy. TCRdb ran MiXCR on the multiplex PCR reads and lists one entry per CDR3 protein. The sample has approximately 600,000 distinct CDR3 sequences; roughly 14% are singletons. The sequenced material came from blood. These TCRs come from a woman aged 40-49 years with Graves' ophthalmopathy. Each CDR3 is given without its conserved first and last residue.

j_call: TRBJ1-5; v_call: TRBV12-3/TRBV12-4; cdr3_aa: ASRASGAGPQH
j_call: TRBJ2-5; v_call: TRBV28; cdr3_aa: ASSSKWATGEETQY
j_call: TRBJ2-2; v_call: TRBV30; cdr3_aa: AWRGLAGIGELF
j_call: TRBJ1-1; v_call: TRBV7-9; cdr3_aa: ASSFVGQGNTEAF
j_call: TRBJ2-7; v_call: TRBV7-8; cdr3_aa: ASSLALQGYEQY
j_call: TRBJ2-5; v_call: TRBV7-9; cdr3_aa: ASSLPTGLAGTLGQETQY
j_call: TRBJ1-2; v_call: TRBV19; cdr3_aa: ASIPQGGGYT
j_call: TRBJ2-5; v_call: TRBV6-2/TRBV6-3; cdr3_aa: ASTRTRKETQY
j_call: TRBJ2-7; v_call: TRBV6-2/TRBV6-3; cdr3_aa: ASSYESEQGAKGYEQY
j_call: TRBJ2-7; v_call: TRBV2; cdr3_aa: ASSEAQEYEQY
j_call: TRBJ1-3; v_call: TRBV20-1; cdr3_aa: SARPGTKLGNTIY
j_call: TRBJ2-7; v_call: TRBV11-1; cdr3_aa: ASSPAGTSGSTEQY
j_call: TRBJ1-2; v_call: TRBV5-1; cdr3_aa: ASSLSGGSYGYT
j_call: TRBJ1-1; v_call: TRBV6-1; cdr3_aa: ASFAFTGNTEAF
j_call: TRBJ1-5; v_call: TRBV6-2/TRBV6-3; cdr3_aa: ASREGPDQPQH
j_call: TRBJ2-5; v_call: TRBV5-5; cdr3_aa: ASTLAVVGETQY
j_call: TRBJ2-7; v_call: TRBV29-1; cdr3_aa: SVEKAGGSYEQY
j_call: TRBJ1-1; v_call: TRBV9; cdr3_aa: ASNVGAGGWNTEAF
j_call: TRBJ2-7; v_call: TRBV28; cdr3_aa: ASRVGEPYEQY
j_call: TRBJ2-2; v_call: TRBV7-9; cdr3_aa: ASSFHQGNTGELF
j_call: TRBJ2-2; v_call: TRBV2; cdr3_aa: ASSETGVRTGELF
j_call: TRBJ2-7; v_call: TRBV11-2; cdr3_aa: ASSLVGSFFHEQY
j_call: TRBJ2-5; v_call: TRBV4-3; cdr3_aa: ASSQDLGGSGPMGETQY
j_call: TRBJ1-1; v_call: TRBV29-1; cdr3_aa: STYRTGRNTEAF
j_call: TRBJ2-4; v_call: TRBV6-1; cdr3_aa: ASSELVPAGNIQY
j_call: TRBJ2-7; v_call: TRBV28; cdr3_aa: TSSLGTGAYELY
j_call: TRBJ2-2; v_call: TRBV11-1; cdr3_aa: ASSRYGQDTGELF
j_call: TRBJ2-5; v_call: TRBV25-1; cdr3_aa: ASSEYRDQETQY
j_call: TRBJ1-2; v_call: TRBV6-2/TRBV6-3; cdr3_aa: ASIDSTNYGYT
j_call: TRBJ1-2; v_call: TRBV6-1; cdr3_aa: ASSEYRYYGYT
j_call: TRBJ2-5; v_call: TRBV13; cdr3_aa: ASSTRVWAQETQY
j_call: TRBJ2-7; v_call: TRBV7-9; cdr3_aa: ASSVTLGEQY
j_call: TRBJ1-5; v_call: TRBV6-2/TRBV6-3; cdr3_aa: ASSYNGIGQPQH
j_call: TRBJ1-1; v_call: TRBV18; cdr3_aa: ASSPATGGNTEAF
j_call: TRBJ2-1; v_call: TRBV24-1; cdr3_aa: ATSIGQGAYNEQF
j_call: TRBJ1-2; v_call: TRBV5-1; cdr3_aa: ASSLAGTGPIKHGYT
j_call: TRBJ2-5; v_call: TRBV6-2/TRBV6-3; cdr3_aa: ASSNPSSGVGETQY
j_call: TRBJ1-5; v_call: TRBV20-1; cdr3_aa: SARTGSNQPQH
j_call: TRBJ2-7; v_call: TRBV15; cdr3_aa: ATSSYPTENYEQY
j_call: TRBJ2-5; v_call: TRBV6-2/TRBV6-3; cdr3_aa: ASSYSPRSGRFETQY
j_call: TRBJ2-5; v_call: TRBV14; cdr3_aa: ASSQVPRGETQY
j_call: TRBJ1-1; v_call: TRBV2; cdr3_aa: ASHRGTEAF
j_call: TRBJ2-7; v_call: TRBV2; cdr3_aa: ASSASLGSYEQY
j_call: TRBJ2-2; v_call: TRBV30; cdr3_aa: AWSVADRGAGELF
j_call: TRBJ1-2; v_call: TRBV4-2; cdr3_aa: ASNQDLNVGGYT
j_call: TRBJ2-5; v_call: TRBV11-1; cdr3_aa: ASTRGPQETQY
j_call: TRBJ2-1; v_call: TRBV12-3/TRBV12-4; cdr3_aa: ASSPELAGFNNEQF
j_call: TRBJ2-5; v_call: TRBV19; cdr3_aa: ASSPPPGQGPQETQY
j_call: TRBJ2-5; v_call: TRBV5-1; cdr3_aa: ASSLETSGKETQY
j_call: TRBJ1-1; v_call: TRBV12-3/TRBV12-4; cdr3_aa: ASSLPGTGGYGEAF
j_call: TRBJ1-5; v_call: TRBV12-3/TRBV12-4; cdr3_aa: ASSPQDGSNQPQH